This entry concerns a single TCR beta chain. What this receptor recognizes is not known. Base qualities are missing; no much larger clone stands one base away. For CDR1 and CDR2, the germline V gene (reference sequence) lists GTSNPN and SVGIG. V loses 3 bases of germline sequence and J loses 5 bases, and the interval between the two ends is 16 bases. The CDR3 runs 14 residues from the cysteine to the phenylalanine. CDR3 DNA is the only sequence kept; it has 42 bases, read in frame from the first base. To sequence the TCRbeta CDR3 region, genomic DNA was isolated from the sorted cells. TCRbeta CDR3 regions were sequenced using the immunoSEQ Assay. TCRdb retrieved this table from immuneACCESS and kept in-frame rearrangements only. Not all clones are present; in checked studies, unresolved V genes account for under half, and no reason is known for the remainder. For this sample there are around 10,000 clones; about 80% appear just once. The ten most abundant clones make up roughly 15% of the sample.

The entry originates in a study of OX40 agonist ivuxolimab in advanced cancers. General notes on the study: Ivuxolimab was an agonistic, fully human IgG2 monoclonal antibody directed against OX40 (CD134), a costimulatory receptor. Intravenous ivuxolimab was administered to patients every 2 weeks at six dose levels: 0.01, 0.1, 0.3, 1.5, 3 and 10 mg/kg. Of the approximately 54 patients in dose escalation, approximately 20 had hepatocellular carcinoma, approximately 15 had melanoma, 9 had renal cell carcinoma and 9 had head and neck cancer. In the dose-escalation cohort, around 80% of patients were male, and the mean age was approximately 60 years with a range of roughly 23 to 79. Patients were allowed to have had prior anti-PD-1, anti-PD-L1 or anti-CTLA-4 therapy, and around 41% of the dose-escalation patients had previously received checkpoint inhibitors. Three dose-escalation patients achieved partial responses, one with hepatocellular carcinoma and two with cutaneous melanoma. Peripheral TCRbeta sequencing aimed to test whether ivuxolimab altered TCR sequence diversity and caused clonal T-cell expansion. The monotherapy dose-escalation portion (N = 52 patients) of the phase I ivuxolimab trial is reported in the paper.

The trial excluded patients who had a history of autoimmune disease or were on systemic immunosuppression. Peripheral blood for TCR sequencing was collected from all dose cohorts at baseline, on cycle 4 day 1, and on cycle 7 day 1. The samples were taken from a phase I, first-in-human, multicenter, open-label dose-escalation trial of ivuxolimab. Adults with locally advanced or metastatic head and neck squamous cell, hepatocellular, melanoma or renal cell carcinoma were enrolled in the trial. Before TCR sequencing, CD4+ T cells and CD8+ T cells were sorted from peripheral blood as separate populations. What the study reported, not specific to this receptor: Low levels of normalized T-cell clonal expansion were also shown by some nonresponding patients. Partial responders in the 0.1-3.0 mg/kg groups had among the lowest normalized peripheral clonal expansion, especially among CD8+ T cells. Clonal expansion of both CD4+ and CD8+ blood T cells was observed from baseline to week 6 at doses 0.1 to 3.0 mg/kg. Which antigens the clonally expanded peripheral T cells were specific for was not determined. After ivuxolimab, more expanded clones were found on average in CD8+ T cells than in CD4+ T cells.

This TCR came from an adult with an advanced solid tumor such as melanoma, head and neck, liver or kidney cancer. This specimen consisted of CD4+ or CD8+ T cells sorted from blood, obtained in a trial of the OX40 agonist ivuxolimab. The sequence joins TRBV30 to TRBJ2-5; the D call could be TRBD1 or TRBD2, with each sharing 6 bases. The CDR3 reads CAWSREGGGETQYF. The nucleotides are TGTGCCTGGAGCCGTGAGGGGGGAGGCGAGACCCAGTACTTC.